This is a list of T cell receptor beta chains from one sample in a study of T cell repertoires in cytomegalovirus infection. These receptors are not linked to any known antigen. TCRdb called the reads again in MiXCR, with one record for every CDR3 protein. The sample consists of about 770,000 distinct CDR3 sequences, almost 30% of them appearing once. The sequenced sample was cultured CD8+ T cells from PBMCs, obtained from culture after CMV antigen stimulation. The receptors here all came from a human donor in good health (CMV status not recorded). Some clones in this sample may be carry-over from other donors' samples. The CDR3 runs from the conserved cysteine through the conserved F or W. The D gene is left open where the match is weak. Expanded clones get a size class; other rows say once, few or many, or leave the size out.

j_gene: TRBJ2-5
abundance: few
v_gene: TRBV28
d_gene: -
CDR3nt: TGTGCCAGCAGTCCCCTCAAATACCAAGAGACCCAGTACTTC
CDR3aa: CASSPLKYQETQYF

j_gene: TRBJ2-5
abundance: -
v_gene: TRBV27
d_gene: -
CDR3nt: TGTGCCAGCAGTACCCTAGAAGGAGGTGATGAAGAGACCCAGTACTTC
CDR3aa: CASSTLEGGDEETQYF

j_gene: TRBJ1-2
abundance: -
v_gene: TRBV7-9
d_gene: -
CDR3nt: TGTGCCAGCAGCTTAGAGAGTAACTATGGCTACACCTTC
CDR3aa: CASSLESNYGYTF

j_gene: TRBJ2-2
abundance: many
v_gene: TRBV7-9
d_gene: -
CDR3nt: TGTGCCAGCACCCTAGCAGCGAGCACCGGGGAGCTGTTTTTT
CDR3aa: CASTLAASTGELFF

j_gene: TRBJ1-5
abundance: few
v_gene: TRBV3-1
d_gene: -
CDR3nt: TGTGCCAGCAGCCAAGGTAAATACTTTCAGCCCCAGCATTTT
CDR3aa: CASSQGKYFQPQHF

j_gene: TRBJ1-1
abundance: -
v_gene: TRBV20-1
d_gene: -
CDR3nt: TGCAGTGCCTACAGTATACTCTTCGGCACTGAAGCTTTCTTT
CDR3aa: CSAYSILFGTEAFF

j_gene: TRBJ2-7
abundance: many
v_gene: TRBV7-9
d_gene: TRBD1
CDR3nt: TGTGCCAGCAGCGCGACAGGGGCGCAGGATTCCTACGAGCAGTACTTC
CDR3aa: CASSATGAQDSYEQYF

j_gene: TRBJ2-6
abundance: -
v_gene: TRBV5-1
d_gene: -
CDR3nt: TGCGCCAGCAGCTCTGCTTACTCTGGGGCCAACGTCCTGACTTTC
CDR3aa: CASSSAYSGANVLTF

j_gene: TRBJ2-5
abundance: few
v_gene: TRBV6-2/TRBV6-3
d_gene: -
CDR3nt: TGTGCCAGCAGTTACTCAGTCGGGGACCTCCAAGAGACCCAGTACTTC
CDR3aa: CASSYSVGDLQETQYF

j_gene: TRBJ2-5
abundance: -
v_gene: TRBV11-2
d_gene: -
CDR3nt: TGTGCCAGCAGCTTAGTGGCTAGCACTAAAGAGACCCAGTACTTC
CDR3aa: CASSLVASTKETQYF

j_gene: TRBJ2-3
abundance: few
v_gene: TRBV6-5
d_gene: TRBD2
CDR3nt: TGTGCCAGCAGTTACTCGATAGCGGGGGTGTCAGATACGCAGTATTTT
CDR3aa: CASSYSIAGVSDTQYF